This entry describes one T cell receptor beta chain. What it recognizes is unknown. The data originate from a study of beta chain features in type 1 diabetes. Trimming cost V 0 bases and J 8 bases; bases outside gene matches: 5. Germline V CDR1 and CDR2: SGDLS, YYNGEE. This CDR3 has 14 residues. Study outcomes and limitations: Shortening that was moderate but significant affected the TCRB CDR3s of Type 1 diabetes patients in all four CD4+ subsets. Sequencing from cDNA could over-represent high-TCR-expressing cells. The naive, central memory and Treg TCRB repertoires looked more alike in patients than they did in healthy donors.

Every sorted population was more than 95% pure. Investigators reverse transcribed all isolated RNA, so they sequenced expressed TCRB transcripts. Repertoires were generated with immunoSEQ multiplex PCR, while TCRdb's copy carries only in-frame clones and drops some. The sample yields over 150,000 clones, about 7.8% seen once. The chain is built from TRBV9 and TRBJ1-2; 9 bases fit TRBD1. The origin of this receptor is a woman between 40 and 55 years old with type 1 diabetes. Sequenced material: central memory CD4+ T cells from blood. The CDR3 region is CASSVDGTGNGYTF. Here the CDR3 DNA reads TGTGCCAGCAGCGTAGATGGGACAGGGAACGGCTACACCTTC.